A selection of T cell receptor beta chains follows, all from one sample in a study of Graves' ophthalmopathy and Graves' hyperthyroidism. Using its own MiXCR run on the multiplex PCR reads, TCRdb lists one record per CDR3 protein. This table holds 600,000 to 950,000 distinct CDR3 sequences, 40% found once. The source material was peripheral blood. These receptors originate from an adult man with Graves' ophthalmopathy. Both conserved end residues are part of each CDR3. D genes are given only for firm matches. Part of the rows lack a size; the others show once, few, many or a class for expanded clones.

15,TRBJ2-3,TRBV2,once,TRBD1,TGTGCCAGCAGTTCCTCAGGACAGGGGTCAGATACGCAGTATTTT,CASSSSGQGSDTQYF
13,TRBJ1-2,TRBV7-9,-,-,TGTGCCAGCAGCCCCGCCGTTGAGTATGGCTACACCTTC,CASSPAVEYGYTF
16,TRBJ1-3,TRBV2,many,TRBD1,TGTGCCAGCGGGACAGGGGCCTTTGGAACTGGAAACACCATATATTTT,CASGTGAFGTGNTIYF
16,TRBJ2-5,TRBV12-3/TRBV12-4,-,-,TGTGCCAGCAGTTACAGCCTGTGGGGGGACCAAGAGACCCAGTACTTC,CASSYSLWGDQETQYF
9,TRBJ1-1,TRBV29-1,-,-,TGCAGCTACAACACTGAAGCTTTCTTT,CSYNTEAFF
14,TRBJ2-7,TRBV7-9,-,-,TGTGCCAGCAGCTTCCGAGGGGGAGGTTTCGAGCAGTACTTC,CASSFRGGGFEQYF
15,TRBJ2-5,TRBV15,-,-,TGTGCCACCAGCAGAGATATAACACCCCAAGAGACCCAGTACTTC,CATSRDITPQETQYF
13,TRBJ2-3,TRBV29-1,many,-,TGCAGCGTTGAACAGGGAGGCACAGATACGCAGTATTTT,CSVEQGGTDTQYF
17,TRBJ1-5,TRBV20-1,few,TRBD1,TGCAGTGCTAGTGTCGGGACAGGTCGTTATAGCAATCAGCCCCAGCATTTT,CSASVGTGRYSNQPQHF
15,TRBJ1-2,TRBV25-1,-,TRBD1,TGTGCCAGCAGTGGGGACAGGGGGTCGGGCTATGGCTACACCTTC,CASSGDRGSGYGYTF
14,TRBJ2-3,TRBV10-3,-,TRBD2,TGTGCCAGCAGTCATAGCGGGACCGGTGATACGCAGTATTTT,CASSHSGTGDTQYF
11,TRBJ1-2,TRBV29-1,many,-,TGCAGCGCAGGGGATTCTTCTGGCTACACCTTC,CSAGDSSGYTF
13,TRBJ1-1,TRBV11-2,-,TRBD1,TGTGCCAGCAGCGTTTCAGGGGGAGTTGAAGCTTTCTTT,CASSVSGGVEAFF
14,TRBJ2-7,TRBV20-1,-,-,TGCAGTGCGGAACCCGGGACACAGAACTACGAGCAGTACTTC,CSAEPGTQNYEQYF
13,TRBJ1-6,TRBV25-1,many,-,TGTGCCAGCAGGGGAAGAGGAGGTTCACCCCTCCACTTT,CASRGRGGSPLHF
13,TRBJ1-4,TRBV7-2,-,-,TGTGCCAGTAGTCCAAACAGGGATGAAAAACTGTTTTTT,CASSPNRDEKLFF